One sample yielded the 2 T cell receptor beta chains listed below, sequenced in a study of human thymus T cells. Only in-frame clones appear in the TCRdb table, and some are missing; sequencing was by immunoSEQ multiplex PCR. This sample has some 120,000 clones; over 85% occur once, and the top ten carry approximately 0.022%. The study used thymus tissue resected during corrective heart surgery. The sequenced material came from thymus tissue. These receptors were collected from a boy under two years old with a congenital heart defect but otherwise immunologically healthy.

The V call is TRBV7-9, the J call TRBJ1-2; no clear D. Germline V gene lookup returns CDR1 SEHNR and CDR2 FQNEAQ (reference sequence). The V gene lost 4 bases and the J gene lost 0 bases, with 6 bases spanning the gap. The CDR3 loop spans 13 amino acids. The CDR3 DNA is TGTGCCAGCAGCTCCACAGCTAACTATGGCTACACCTTC. It encodes CASSSTANYGYTF.

The chain is built from TRBV27 and TRBJ1-5; a possible D gene is TRBD1 (5 bases). Germline CDR1 reads MNHEY; CDR2 reads SMNVEV (reference sequence). This CDR3 region has 15 residues. V was shortened by 2 bases and J by 5 bases, with 13 bases between the two germline ends. The CDR3 spells CASSLPRDRDQPQHF. The CDR3 nucleotides read TGTGCCAGCAGTTTACCCAGGGACCGAGATCAGCCCCAGCATTTT.